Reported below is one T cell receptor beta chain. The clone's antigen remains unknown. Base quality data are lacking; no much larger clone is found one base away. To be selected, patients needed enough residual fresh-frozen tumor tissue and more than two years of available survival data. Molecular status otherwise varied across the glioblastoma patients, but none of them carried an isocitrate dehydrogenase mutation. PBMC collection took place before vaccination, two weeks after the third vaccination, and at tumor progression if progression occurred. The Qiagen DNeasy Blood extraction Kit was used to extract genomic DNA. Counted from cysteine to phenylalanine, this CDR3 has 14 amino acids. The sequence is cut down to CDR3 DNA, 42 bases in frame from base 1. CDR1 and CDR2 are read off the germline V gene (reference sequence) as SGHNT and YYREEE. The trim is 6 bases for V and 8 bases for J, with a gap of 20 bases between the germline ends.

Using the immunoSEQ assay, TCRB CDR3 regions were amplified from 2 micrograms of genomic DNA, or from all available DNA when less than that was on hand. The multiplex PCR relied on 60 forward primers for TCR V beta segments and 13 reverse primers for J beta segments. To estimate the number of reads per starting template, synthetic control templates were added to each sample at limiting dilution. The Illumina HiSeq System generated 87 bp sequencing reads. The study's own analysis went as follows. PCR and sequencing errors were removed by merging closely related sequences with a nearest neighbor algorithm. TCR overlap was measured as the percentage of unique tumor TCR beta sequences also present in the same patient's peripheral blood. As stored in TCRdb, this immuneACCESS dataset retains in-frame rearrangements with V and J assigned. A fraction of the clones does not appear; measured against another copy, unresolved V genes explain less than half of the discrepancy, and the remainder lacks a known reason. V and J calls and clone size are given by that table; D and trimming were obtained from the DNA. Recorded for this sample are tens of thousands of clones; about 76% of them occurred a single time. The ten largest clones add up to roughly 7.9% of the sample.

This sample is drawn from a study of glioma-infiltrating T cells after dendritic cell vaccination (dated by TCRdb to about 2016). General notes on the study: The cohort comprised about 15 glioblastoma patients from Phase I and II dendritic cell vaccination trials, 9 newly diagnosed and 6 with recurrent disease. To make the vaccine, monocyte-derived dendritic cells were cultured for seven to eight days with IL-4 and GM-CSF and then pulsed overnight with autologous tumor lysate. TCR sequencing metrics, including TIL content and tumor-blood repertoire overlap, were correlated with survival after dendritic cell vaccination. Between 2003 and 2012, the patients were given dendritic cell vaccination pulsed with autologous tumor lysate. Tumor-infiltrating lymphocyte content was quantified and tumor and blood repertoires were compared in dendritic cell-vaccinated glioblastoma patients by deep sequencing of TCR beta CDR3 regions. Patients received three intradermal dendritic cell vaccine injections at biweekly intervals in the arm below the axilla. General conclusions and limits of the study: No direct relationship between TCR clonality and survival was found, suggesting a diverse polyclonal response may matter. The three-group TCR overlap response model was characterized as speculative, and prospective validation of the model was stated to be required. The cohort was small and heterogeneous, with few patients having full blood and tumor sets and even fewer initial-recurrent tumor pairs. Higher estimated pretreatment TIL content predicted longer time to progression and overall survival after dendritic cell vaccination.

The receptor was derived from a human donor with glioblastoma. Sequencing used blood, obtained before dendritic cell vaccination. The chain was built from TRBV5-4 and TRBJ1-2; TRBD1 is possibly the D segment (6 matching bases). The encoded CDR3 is CASTPGVGAEGYTF. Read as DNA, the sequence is TGTGCCAGCACCCCTGGGGTGGGGGCTGAGGGCTACACCTTC.